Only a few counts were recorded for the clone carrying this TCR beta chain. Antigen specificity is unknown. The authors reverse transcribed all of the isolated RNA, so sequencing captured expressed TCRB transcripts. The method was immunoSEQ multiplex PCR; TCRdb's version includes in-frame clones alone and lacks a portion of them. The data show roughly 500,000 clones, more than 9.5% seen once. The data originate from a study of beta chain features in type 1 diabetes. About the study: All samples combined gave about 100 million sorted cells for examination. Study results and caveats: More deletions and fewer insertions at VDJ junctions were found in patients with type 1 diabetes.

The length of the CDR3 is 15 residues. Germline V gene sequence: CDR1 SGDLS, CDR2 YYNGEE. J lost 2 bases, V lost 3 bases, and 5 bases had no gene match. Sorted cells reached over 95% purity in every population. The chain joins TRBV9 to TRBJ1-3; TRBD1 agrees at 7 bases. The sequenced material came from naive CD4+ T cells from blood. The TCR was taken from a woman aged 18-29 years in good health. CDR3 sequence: CASSGTGTAGNTIYF. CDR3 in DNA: TGTGCCAGCAGCGGAACCGGGACAGCTGGAAACACCATATATTTT. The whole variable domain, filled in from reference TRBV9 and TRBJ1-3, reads DSGVTQTPKHLITATGQRVTLRCSPRSGDLSVYWYQQSLDQGLQFLIQYYNGEERAKGNILERFSAQQFPDLHSELNLSSLELGDSALYFCASSGTGTAGNTIYFGEGSWLTVV.